Presented here are 16 T cell receptor beta chains from one specimen sequenced in a study of tumor-infiltrating lymphocytes in oesophageal squamous cell carcinoma. MiXCR, run by TCRdb on the PCR reads, gives a single entry per CDR3 protein. Among 15,000 to 20,000 distinct CDR3 sequences listed, 47% were seen once. Sequencing was performed on normal esophageal tissue next to the tumor. The receptor set was obtained from a female donor with esophageal squamous cell carcinoma.

This clonotype was counted between two and nine times. The CDR3 carries no conserved terminal phenylalanine or tryptophan, so it likely arises from a read error. The DNA is omitted, as the CDR3 cannot be located on it reliably, and the CDR3 follows TCRdb's listing. The chain combines TRBV7-8 with TRBJ2-5; TRBD1, as called in the table, went unchecked against the DNA. Counting both end residues, the CDR3 totals 18 amino acids. CDR1 and CDR2 (germline): SGHVS, FQNEAQ. The CDR3 reads CASSSRQEPRNSPLHFGN.

The rearrangement uses TRBV12-3 or TRBV12-4 and TRBJ2-3; TRBD2 aligns across 10 bases. The J call is doubtful: the DNA matches TRBJ2-1 better. There are 15 residues in the CDR3. DNA of the CDR3: TGTGCCAGCAGTTTACAAGCGGGAGGGCCGTATGAGCAGTTCTTC. Residues: CASSLQAGGPYEQFF.

The chain employs TRBV10-2 and TRBJ2-3, with TRBD2 matching over 7 bases. The J call may be in error: the DNA end matches TRBJ2-1 better. Germline CDR1 reads WSHSY; CDR2 reads SAAADI. The CDR3 consists of 15 residues. In DNA, the CDR3 is TGCGCCAGCACTACAAGCGGGAATCGGTACAATGAGCAGTTCTTC. This gives the protein CASTTSGNRYNEQFF.

This clonotype was observed a few times. This rearrangement joins TRBV27 to TRBJ2-7; possibly TRBD2 for D (6 bases). The V end lost 8 bases, the J end lost 3 bases, and 17 bases lay between the germline ends. The CDR3 totals 14 residues. Germline CDR1 is MNHEY and CDR2 is SMNVEV (reference sequence). The CDR3 sequence is CASRSGGNLYEQYF. In nucleotides, the CDR3 is TGTGCCAGCCGAAGTGGCGGGAATCTCTACGAGCAGTACTTC.

V and J are TRBV2 and TRBJ2-1; TRBD2 is a possible D gene (8 bases). The J call may be in error: the DNA end matches TRBJ2-7 better. The length of the CDR3 is 15 residues. Germline values: CDR1 SNHLY, CDR2 FYNNEI. CDR3 DNA: TGTGCCAGCAGCCAAGGGGGCGGGAGGAGGTACGAGCAGTACTTC. Translating gives CASSQGGGRRYEQYF.

This chain uses TRBV5-1 with TRBJ2-1; D call uncertain. Germline V gene lookup returns CDR1 SGHRS and CDR2 YFSETQ. The CDR3 sequence is 12 residues long. Trimming cost V 0 bases and J 6 bases, with 4 bases left between them. CDR3 DNA sequence: TGCGCCAGCAGCTTGGCCGGCAATGAGCAGTTCTTC. This gives the protein CASSLAGNEQFF.

This clonotype was observed a handful of times. The chain carries TRBV7-8 and TRBJ2-1, with a possible D match to TRBD2 (5 bases). CDR3 length: 16 residues. V was clipped by 2 bases and J by 5 bases, with 16 bases between them. From germline, CDR1 is SGHVS and CDR2 FQNEAQ. The CDR3 region has the DNA TGTGCCAGCAGCTTAAAAAGGCTAGTGACTAACAATGAGCAGTTCTTC. It translates to CASSLKRLVTNNEQFF. The whole variable domain, remainder taken from reference TRBV7-8 and TRBJ2-1, is GAGVSQSPRYKVAKRGQDVALRCDPISGHVSLFWYQQALGQGPEFLTYFQNEAQLDKSGLPSDRFFAERPEGSVSTLKIQRTQQEDSAVYLCASSLKRLVTNNEQFFGPGTRLTVL.

V gene TRBV10-3 combines with J gene TRBJ2-1; 8 bases map to TRBD2. The CDR3 covers 14 residues. Germline CDR1 and CDR2: ENHRY and SYGVKD. Germline trimming cut 6 bases from V and 7 bases from J; bases unmatched to any gene: 8. Written as DNA, the CDR3 is TGTGCCATCAGGGGGGTCGGGGGGGTTAATGAGCAGTTCTTC. The encoded protein is CAIRGVGGVNEQFF.

This chain joins TRBV7-3 and TRBJ2-1, with D maybe TRBD1 (5 bases). Germline-derived CDR1 and CDR2 are SGHTA and FQGTGA. This CDR3 is 16 amino acids long. Deletions cut 5 bases from V and 12 bases from J, with 26 bases between. The CDR3 reads CASSPQGRGRYGTQFF. CDR3 bases: TGTGCCAGCAGCCCCCAGGGTCGTGGGCGGTATGGTACGCAGTTCTTC.

The chain carries TRBV11-2 and TRBJ2-7; 7 bases are shared with TRBD2. The trim removed 4 bases at V and 6 bases at J, leaving 6 bases unmatched. Looked up from germline, CDR1 is SGHAT and CDR2 is FQNNGV. This CDR3 is built from 13 residues. Written as DNA, the CDR3 is TGTGCCAGCAGCTCAAGGGCGGGGGTCGAGCAGTACTTC. Protein sequence: CASSSRAGVEQYF.

This clonotype is medium-sized (0.01 to 0.1%) within its sample. V is TRBV7-8 and J is TRBJ1-5; 9 bases are shared with TRBD1. Germline values: CDR1 SGHVS, CDR2 FQNEAQ. CDR3 length: 14 amino acids. Germline trimming cut 1 base from V and 6 bases from J; bases unmatched to any gene: 1. The CDR3: CASSLGTGAQPQHF. The CDR3 DNA reads as TGTGCCAGCAGCTTAGGGACAGGGGCTCAGCCCCAGCATTTT.

This clonotype ranks as medium-sized. The chain is built from TRBV7-9 and TRBJ2-2, with 8 bases that match TRBD2. This CDR3 comprises 15 residues. CDR1 and CDR2 (germline): SEHNR, FQNEAQ (reference sequence). Trimming took 7 bases from V and 10 from J; bases not matched to a gene: 14. The CDR3 protein is CASTSSVRGRLELFF. The CDR3 bases are TGTGCCAGCACCTCCTCAGTCCGCGGGAGGCTGGAGCTGTTTTTT. Complete variable domain (other parts from reference TRBV7-9 and TRBJ2-2): DTGVSQNPRHKITKRGQNVTFRCDPISEHNRLYWYRQTLGQGPEFLTYFQNEAQLEKSRLLSDRFSAERPKGSFSTLEIQRTEQGDSAMYLCASTSSVRGRLELFFGEGSRLTVL.

The chain joins TRBV7-2 to TRBJ2-4, with 11 bases identical to TRBD2. Gene TRBJ2-1 matches the end of the DNA better, so the J call may be wrong. CDR1 SGHTA and CDR2 FQGNSA come from the germline V gene. CDR3 length: 16 residues. The CDR3 DNA reads TGTGCCAGCCTGGGGGCAAGTACTAGCGGGAGTGGTGAGCAGTTCTTC. This translates into CASLGASTSGSGEQFF.

At least ten counts were recorded for this clonotype. This chain connects TRBV6-1 to TRBJ1-5, with TRBD1 identical over 10 bases. Germline V gives CDR1 MNHNS, CDR2 SASEGT. V trimming: 6 bases; J trimming: 5 bases; junction bases outside the gene matches: 4. The CDR3 runs 14 residues. The CDR3 region has the DNA TGTGCCAGCAGACCTGACAGGGGGCATCAGCCCCAGCATTTT. Translated, it gives CASRPDRGHQPQHF.

This clonotype was recorded many times. This sequence may be a read error, since a much larger clone differs from it by one base. DNA for the CDR3: TGCGCCAGCAGTGAACCGCTAAACTCCTACAATGAGCAGTACTTC. Translation: CASSEPLNSYNEQYF. V gene TRBV10-2 combines with J gene TRBJ2-7; D remains ambiguous. V was cut by 3 bases and J by 7 bases, with 19 bases left in between. The CDR3 runs 15 residues. Per germline, CDR1 WSHSY and CDR2 SAAADI.

The chain employs TRBV20-1 and TRBJ2-4, with D possibly being TRBD2 (5 bases). Germline loops: CDR1 DFQATT, CDR2 SNEGSKA (reference sequence). The CDR3 is made up of 15 amino acids. Trimming removed 6 bases at V and 5 bases at J, with 20 bases between. The CDR3 protein is CSAPWERKWENIQYF. In nucleotides, the CDR3 is TGCAGTGCCCCCTGGGAGCGTAAATGGGAAAACATTCAGTACTTC.